This T cell receptor (beta chain) was sequenced for a study of shared clonotypes between healthy human individuals. Background on the study: A donor's plate count was three for CD4 naive and three for CD4 memory; CD8 naive had two and CD8 memory one.

CDR1 is SGHNT, CDR2 YYREEE, per germline (reference sequence). J was trimmed by 0 bases and V by 4 bases; bases with no gene match: 8. The CDR3 sequence is 17 residues long. General study findings and limits: Generally, naive subsets (rather than memory subsets) showed larger estimated richness.

Researchers partitioned CD4+ cells into CD45RA+ naive and CD45RA-negative memory subsets. The method was immunoSEQ multiplex PCR; TCRdb's version includes in-frame clones alone and lacks a portion of them. The sample lists 850,000 to 1,200,000 clones; approximately 70% were seen once. Of note for this clone: Its antigen is unknown.

Input material: memory CD4+ T cells sorted from blood. Subset defined: CD45RA-negative fraction. The TCR sequence derives from a young man in good health. The chain recombines TRBV5-4 with TRBJ1-3; 9 bases are shared with TRBD1. CDR3 coding DNA: TGTGCCAGCAGCGACGAACAGGGGGCGGTCTCTGGAAACACCATATATTTT. Its translation is CASSDEQGAVSGNTIYF.